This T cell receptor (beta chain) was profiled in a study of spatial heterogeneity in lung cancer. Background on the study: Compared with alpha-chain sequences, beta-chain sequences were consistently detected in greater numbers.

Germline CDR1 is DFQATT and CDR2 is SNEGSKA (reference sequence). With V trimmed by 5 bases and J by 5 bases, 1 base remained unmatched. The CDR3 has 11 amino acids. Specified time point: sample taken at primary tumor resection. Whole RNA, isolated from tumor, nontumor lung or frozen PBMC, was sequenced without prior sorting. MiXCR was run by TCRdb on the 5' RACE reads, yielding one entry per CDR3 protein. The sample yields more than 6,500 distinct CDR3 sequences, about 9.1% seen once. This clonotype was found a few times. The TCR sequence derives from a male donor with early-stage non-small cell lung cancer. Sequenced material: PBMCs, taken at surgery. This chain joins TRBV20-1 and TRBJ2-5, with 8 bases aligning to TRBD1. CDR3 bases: TGCAGTGCTTACAGGGGGGAGACCCAGTACTTC. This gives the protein CSAYRGETQYF.